These T cell receptor beta chains were read from a single sample in a study of control samples from healthy donors and cancer patients. Libraries were prepared by immunoSEQ multiplex PCR; TCRdb keeps only in-frame clonotypes and omits some of them. Among just over 150,000 clones, 80% to 90% were seen once, and the ten largest hold 9.5% to 15%. The source material was blood. These receptors all come from a man in his thirties or forties in good health. Both conserved end residues are part of each CDR3. The D gene is left open where the match is weak. The listing skips clone size in some rows; elsewhere it reads once, few, many or a size class.

len	v_gene	abundance	d_gene	j_gene	CDR3aa	CDR3nt
14	TRBV30	.	TRBD2	TRBJ2-7	CAWSTTSGSYEQYF	TGTGCCTGGAGTACCACTAGCGGAAGCTACGAGCAGTACTTC
13	TRBV2	.	.	TRBJ1-1	CASSAKGGTEAFF	TGTGCCAGCAGCGCAAAGGGGGGCACTGAAGCTTTCTTT
16	TRBV7-2	.	TRBD1	TRBJ1-5	CASSLQGAYSNQPQHF	TGTGCCAGCAGCTTGCAGGGGGCCTATAGCAATCAGCCCCAGCATTTT
16	TRBV4-1	once	TRBD1	TRBJ1-5	CASSQDPDRGYQPQHF	TGCGCCAGCAGCCAAGATCCGGACAGGGGGTATCAGCCCCAGCATTTT
12	TRBV6-6	.	.	TRBJ1-5	CASTGSDQPQHF	TGTGCCAGCACAGGGTCGGATCAGCCCCAGCATTTT
13	TRBV4-1	.	.	TRBJ2-7	CASSQGVGHEQYF	TGCGCCAGCAGCCAAGGAGTCGGCCACGAGCAGTACTTC
16	TRBV30	once	.	TRBJ2-7	CAWSSDVQFGPYEQYF	TGTGCCTGGAGTTCTGATGTACAGTTCGGGCCCTACGAGCAGTACTTC
15	TRBV2	.	TRBD1	TRBJ2-7	CASIPDRGFPYEQYF	TGTGCCAGCATCCCCGACAGGGGATTCCCCTACGAGCAGTACTTC
12	TRBV2	once	.	TRBJ2-3	CASSFQTDTQYF	TGTGCCAGCAGTTTCCAGACAGATACGCAGTATTTT
14	TRBV27	.	.	TRBJ1-1	CASSQGPPNTEAFF	TGTGCCAGCAGTCAGGGCCCTCCAAACACTGAAGCTTTCTTT
20	TRBV28	.	TRBD1	TRBJ2-2	CASSSITNTGTGDRSGELFF	TGTGCCAGCAGTTCCATTACTAACACCGGGACAGGCGATAGATCCGGGGAGCTGTTTTTT
16	TRBV28	.	TRBD1	TRBJ1-2	CASSGQGFLREYGYTF	TGTGCCAGCTCCGGACAGGGTTTCCTACGAGAATATGGCTACACCTTC
12	TRBV19	.	.	TRBJ2-5	CASSYTGETQYF	TGTGCCAGTAGTTATACGGGTGAGACCCAGTACTTC
13	TRBV29-1	.	.	TRBJ1-2	CSVRGPINYGYTF	TGCAGCGTTAGGGGCCCCATTAACTATGGCTACACCTTC
13	TRBV7-3	.	.	TRBJ1-1	CASSLTTNTEAFF	TGTGCCAGCAGCTTAACTACGAACACTGAAGCTTTCTTT
12	TRBV12-5	.	TRBD2	TRBJ2-1	CASGQAGTNMFF	TGTGCTAGTGGACAAGCGGGAACGAATATGTTCTTC
17	TRBV7-7	.	.	TRBJ2-6	CASSLSSTASGANVLTF	TGTGCCAGCAGCTTATCCTCCACCGCCTCCGGGGCCAACGTCCTGACTTTC
12	TRBV6-5	.	.	TRBJ2-7	CASSSVRYEQYF	TGTGCCAGCAGTAGCGTCCGCTACGAGCAGTACTTC
13	TRBV14	.	.	TRBJ2-1	CASSQDFFDEQFF	TGTGCCAGCAGCCAAGACTTCTTCGATGAGCAGTTCTTC
13	TRBV28	.	TRBD1	TRBJ1-1	CASSRQGNTEAFF	TGTGCCAGCAGTCGACAGGGGAACACTGAAGCTTTCTTT
12	TRBV29-1	.	.	TRBJ2-3	CSVEGRTDTQYF	TGCAGCGTTGAAGGAAGGACAGATACGCAGTATTTT
15	TRBV2	.	.	TRBJ2-7	CASSVGRESSYEQYF	TGTGCCAGCAGCGTGGGACGGGAGTCATCCTACGAGCAGTACTTC
15	TRBV4-3	.	.	TRBJ2-7	CASSQDYEVTYEQYF	TGCGCCAGCAGCCAAGATTATGAGGTCACCTACGAGCAGTACTTC
16	TRBV15	.	TRBD1	TRBJ1-4	CATSSYTGTVYEKLFF	TGTGCCACCAGCAGTTATACCGGGACAGTCTATGAAAAACTGTTTTTT
18	TRBV15	.	TRBD1	TRBJ2-2	CATSNPGGDRGTTGELFF	TGTGCCACCAGCAACCCTGGGGGGGACAGGGGGACGACCGGGGAGCTGTTTTTT
13	TRBV29-1	.	.	TRBJ2-3	CSVAGFGKDTQYF	TGCAGCGTTGCCGGGTTTGGGAAAGATACGCAGTATTTT
14	TRBV5-1	few	TRBD1	TRBJ1-1	CASSFTGGDTEAFF	TGCGCCAGCAGCTTTACAGGGGGGGACACTGAAGCTTTCTTT
16	TRBV28	.	TRBD2	TRBJ2-7	CASKTGTSDYSYEQYF	TGTGCCAGCAAAACCGGGACTAGCGATTACTCCTACGAGCAGTACTTC
15	TRBV19	.	.	TRBJ2-6	CASSIGHSGANVLTF	TGTGCCAGTAGTATAGGCCACTCTGGGGCCAACGTCCTGACTTTC
15	TRBV6-6	.	.	TRBJ1-4	CASSYRLLEGEKLFF	TGTGCCAGCAGTTACAGACTCCTTGAAGGGGAAAAACTGTTTTTT
14	TRBV6-1	.	.	TRBJ1-2	CASSEGPANYGYTF	TGTGCCAGCAGTGAGGGGCCAGCTAACTATGGCTACACCTTC
17	TRBV27	.	TRBD1	TRBJ2-6	CASSLNRGLAGANVLTF	TGTGCCAGCAGTTTAAACAGGGGGCTTGCTGGGGCCAACGTCCTGACTTTC
8	TRBV20-1	.	.	TRBJ1-1	CRHQEAFF	TGCAGACACCAGGAAGCTTTCTTT
14	TRBV7-3	.	.	TRBJ2-7	CASSLTWGGDEQYF	TGTGCCAGCAGCTTAACGTGGGGCGGCGACGAGCAGTACTTC
17	TRBV4-3	.	TRBD1	TRBJ1-5	CASSQGLGQESNQPQHF	TGCGCCAGCAGCCAGGGGTTGGGACAGGAAAGTAATCAGCCCCAGCATTTT
15	TRBV6-5	.	.	TRBJ1-1	CASRPLGPMNTEAFF	TGTGCCAGCAGGCCACTCGGACCGATGAACACTGAAGCTTTCTTT
13	TRBV6-5	.	.	TRBJ2-7	CASSYQATYEQYF	TGTGCCAGCAGTTACCAAGCCACCTACGAGCAGTACTTC
13	TRBV7-3	.	.	TRBJ2-7	CASSLGGLGEQYF	TGTGCCAGCAGCTTAGGGGGGCTGGGCGAGCAGTACTTC
13	TRBV9	.	.	TRBJ1-1	CASSVRGEGKAFF	TGTGCCAGCAGCGTCAGGGGCGAAGGTAAAGCTTTCTTT
14	TRBV5-1	.	.	TRBJ1-1	CASSPLGTNTEAFF	TGCGCCAGCAGCCCCCTCGGAACAAACACTGAAGCTTTCTTT
15	TRBV4-2	.	.	TRBJ2-3	CASSQDQALTDTQYF	TGTGCCAGCAGCCAAGATCAAGCGTTGACAGATACGCAGTATTTT
14	TRBV6-2/TRBV6-3	.	.	TRBJ2-3	CASSRPWGPDTQYF	TGTGCCAGCAGTAGACCCTGGGGCCCAGATACGCAGTATTTT
16	TRBV6-2/TRBV6-3	.	TRBD2	TRBJ2-7	CASSKRTSGRAYEQYF	TGTGCCAGCAGTAAACGGACTAGCGGGAGGGCCTACGAGCAGTACTTC
16	TRBV11-2	.	TRBD2	TRBJ2-7	CATQTNPGLGRWEQYF	TGTGCCACCCAGACCAACCCGGGACTAGGACGGTGGGAGCAGTACTTC
13	TRBV7-2	.	.	TRBJ1-6	CASSLGGVSPLHF	TGTGCCAGCAGCCTCGGCGGGGTCTCACCCCTCCACTTT
14	TRBV10-3	.	.	TRBJ2-5	CAISVRGQGETQYF	TGTGCCATCAGTGTCAGGGGCCAAGGGGAGACCCAGTACTTC
17	TRBV5-4	once	.	TRBJ1-6	CASSLVADPLRNSPLHF	TGTGCCAGCAGCTTGGTGGCAGATCCCTTACGGAATTCACCCCTCCACTTT
13	TRBV7-9	medium-sized	.	TRBJ2-7	CASSFLVGGEQYF	TGTGCCAGCAGCTTTCTCGTGGGGGGAGAGCAGTACTTC
20	TRBV6-6	.	.	TRBJ2-2	CASRSHGHSGLWGRSGELFF	TGTGCCAGCCGCTCTCACGGCCACTCAGGGTTATGGGGCAGAAGCGGGGAGCTGTTTTTT
12	TRBV10-3	.	.	TRBJ2-5	CAIGRPQETQYF	TGTGCCATCGGGCGGCCTCAAGAGACCCAGTACTTC